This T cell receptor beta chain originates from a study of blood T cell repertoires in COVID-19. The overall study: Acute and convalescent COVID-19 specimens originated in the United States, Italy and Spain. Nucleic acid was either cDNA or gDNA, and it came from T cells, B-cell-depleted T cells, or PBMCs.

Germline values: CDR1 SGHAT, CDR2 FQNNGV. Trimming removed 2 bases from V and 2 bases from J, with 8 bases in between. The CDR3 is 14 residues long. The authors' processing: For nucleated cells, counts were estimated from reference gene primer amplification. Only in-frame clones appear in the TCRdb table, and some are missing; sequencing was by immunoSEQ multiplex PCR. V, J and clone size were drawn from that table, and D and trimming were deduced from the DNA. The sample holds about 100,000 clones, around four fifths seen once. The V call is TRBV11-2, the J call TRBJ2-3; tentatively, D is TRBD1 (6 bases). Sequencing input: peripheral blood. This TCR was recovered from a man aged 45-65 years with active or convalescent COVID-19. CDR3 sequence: CASSLHRDTDTQYF. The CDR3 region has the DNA TGTGCCAGCAGCTTACACAGGGACACAGATACGCAGTATTTT. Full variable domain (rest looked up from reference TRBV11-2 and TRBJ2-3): EAGVAQSPRYKIIEKRQSVAFWCNPISGHATLYWYQQILGQGPKLLIQFQNNGVVDDSQLPKDRFSAERLKGVDSTLKIQPAKLEDSAVYLCASSLHRDTDTQYFGPGTRLTVL.